This T cell receptor (beta chain) comes out of a study of T cell responses to AZD1222 COVID-19 vaccine. Clones were sequenced by immunoSEQ multiplex PCR, and TCRdb holds only the in-frame ones, with some missing. The profile shows about 140,000 clones, 70% to 90% of them singletons. The germline V and J ends were trimmed by 4 bases and 8 bases, with 7 bases remaining between them. This CDR3 comprises 12 residues. The germline V gene encodes CDR1 KGHDR and CDR2 SFDVKD. This clonotype was sampled from an adult in good health. The chain links TRBV24-1 to TRBJ1-4; D remains unclear. Sequencing was performed on peripheral blood, taken on day 0 of AZD1222 vaccination. The CDR3 nucleotides read TGTGCCACCAGTGACCCTGGAGAAAAACTGTTTTTT. Amino acids: CATSDPGEKLFF.